This TCR beta chain came from a study of radiation and T cells in renal cell carcinoma. Time point described: blood 4 weeks post-SBRT, at nephrectomy. Sample treatment: 15 Gy SBRT to primary tumor, nephrectomy 4 weeks later. Nephrectomy followed 15 Gy stereotactic body radiation by 4 weeks. Clear cell pathology was present in this patient's renal cell carcinoma. Study-wide points: From baseline, blood top tumor clonotypes peaked at 2 weeks post-radiation.

Sequenced by immunoSEQ multiplex PCR; TCRdb stores in-frame clones only, minus some. The data show approximately 150,000 clones, approximately 86% seen once. The CDR3 contains 12 residues. The V gene lost 4 bases and the J gene lost 0 bases, with 4 bases spanning the gap. Germline V lookup: CDR1 SGHTA, CDR2 FQGNSA. Concerning this clone itself: Antigen specificity is unknown.

V usage is TRBV7-2 and J usage is TRBJ2-7, with D uncertain. The source was blood, collected from a patient whose treatment included radiotherapy and nephrectomy. The sequence came from a woman aged 45-65 years with renal cell carcinoma. The CDR3 nucleotides are TGTGCCAGCAGCTCTTCCTCCTACGAGCAGTACTTC. This sequence encodes CASSSSSYEQYF.